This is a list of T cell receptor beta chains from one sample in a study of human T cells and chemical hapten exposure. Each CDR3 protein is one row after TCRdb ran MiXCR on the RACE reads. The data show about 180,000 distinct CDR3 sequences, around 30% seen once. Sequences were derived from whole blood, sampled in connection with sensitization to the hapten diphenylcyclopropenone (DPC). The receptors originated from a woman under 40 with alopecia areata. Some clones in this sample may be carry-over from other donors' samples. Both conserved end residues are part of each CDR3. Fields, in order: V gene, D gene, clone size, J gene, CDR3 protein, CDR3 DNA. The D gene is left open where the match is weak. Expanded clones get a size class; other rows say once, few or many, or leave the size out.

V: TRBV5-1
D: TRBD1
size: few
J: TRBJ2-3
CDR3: CASSLENRGLTDTQYF
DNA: TGCGCCAGCAGCTTGGAGAACAGGGGTTTAACAGATACGCAGTATTTT

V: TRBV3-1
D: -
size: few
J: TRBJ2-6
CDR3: CASSQTAGANVLTF
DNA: TGTGCCAGCAGCCAAACTGCTGGGGCCAACGTCCTGACTTTC

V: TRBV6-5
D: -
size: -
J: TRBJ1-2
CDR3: CASTPGRDRNYGYTF
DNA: TGTGCCAGCACCCCTGGGCGTGACAGGAACTATGGCTACACCTTC

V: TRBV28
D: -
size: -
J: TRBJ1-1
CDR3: CASRPGQTNTEAFF
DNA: TGTGCCAGCAGGCCAGGACAGACGAACACTGAAGCTTTCTTT

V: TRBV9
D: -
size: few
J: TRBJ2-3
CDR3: CASSVETLGTDTQYF
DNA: TGTGCCAGCAGCGTAGAGACCCTCGGGACAGATACGCAGTATTTT

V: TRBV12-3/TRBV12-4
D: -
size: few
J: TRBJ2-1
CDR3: CASSLLGGPSEQFF
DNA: TGTGCCAGCAGTCTTCTCGGAGGGCCGAGTGAGCAGTTCTTC

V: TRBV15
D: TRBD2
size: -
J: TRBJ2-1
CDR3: CATSSPSSGRGRNEQFF
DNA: TGTGCCACCAGCAGTCCATCTAGCGGGAGGGGTAGGAATGAGCAGTTCTTC

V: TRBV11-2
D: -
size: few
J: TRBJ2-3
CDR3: CASTRGGTDTQYF
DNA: TGTGCCAGCACCAGAGGGGGCACAGATACGCAGTATTTT

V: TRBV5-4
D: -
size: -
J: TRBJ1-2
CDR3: CASSLDMRVNYGYTF
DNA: TGTGCCAGCAGCTTGGATATGCGGGTTAACTATGGCTACACCTTC

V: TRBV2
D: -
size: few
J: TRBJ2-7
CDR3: CASSVRDEQYF
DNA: TGTGCCAGCAGTGTTCGAGACGAGCAGTACTTC

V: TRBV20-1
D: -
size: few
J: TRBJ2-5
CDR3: CSARSGPETQYF
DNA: TGCAGTGCCAGGAGCGGGCCGGAGACCCAGTACTTC

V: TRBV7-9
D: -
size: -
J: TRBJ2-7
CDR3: CASSSPSDQRDEQYF
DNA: TGTGCCAGCAGCTCACCCTCCGACCAGAGGGACGAGCAGTACTTC

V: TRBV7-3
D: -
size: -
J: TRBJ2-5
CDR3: CASSLYGGEETQYF
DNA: TGTGCCAGCAGCTTATATGGGGGAGAAGAGACCCAGTACTTC

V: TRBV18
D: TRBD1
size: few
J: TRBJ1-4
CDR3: CASSAFRSGGSREKLFF
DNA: TGTGCCAGCTCAGCGTTTCGTTCAGGGGGCTCAAGGGAAAAACTGTTTTTT

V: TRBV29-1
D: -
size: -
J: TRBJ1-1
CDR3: CSVGATSEAFF
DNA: TGCAGCGTTGGAGCAACCTCTGAAGCTTTCTTT

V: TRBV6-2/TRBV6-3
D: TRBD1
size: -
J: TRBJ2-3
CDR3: CASSNPTGATDTQYF
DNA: TGTGCCAGCAGCAATCCTACAGGGGCCACAGATACGCAGTATTTT

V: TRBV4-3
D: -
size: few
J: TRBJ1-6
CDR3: CASSQDTPSSNSPLHF
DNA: TGCGCCAGCAGCCAAGACACGCCCTCAAGTAATTCACCCCTCCACTTT

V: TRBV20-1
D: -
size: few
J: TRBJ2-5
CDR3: CSARVFQGQETQYF
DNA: TGCAGTGCTAGAGTTTTCCAGGGACAAGAGACCCAGTACTTC